These 6 T cell receptor beta chains were sequenced from one sample in a study of cytomegalovirus exposure and HLA in healthy donors. PCR used 60 Vbeta primers and 13 Jbeta primers. Assay: immunoSEQ multiplex PCR; the TCRdb copy retains only in-frame clones and omits some. The table lists about 160,000 clones. Sequencing used PBMCs. Every receptor here comes from a woman aged 60 to 75 in good health and CMV-seronegative.

As to this clone: Other nucleotide sequences in the sample specify the same CDR3. This rearrangement joins TRBV18 to TRBJ2-2; D gene uncertain. The CDR3 runs to 14 residues. Germline V lookup: CDR1 KGHSH, CDR2 LQKENI. The V gene lost 1 base and the J gene lost 5 bases, with 8 bases spanning the gap. CDR3: CASSPRQVTGELFF. The CDR3 nucleotides are TGTGCCAGCTCACCACGGCAGGTTACCGGGGAGCTGTTTTTT.

The chain recombines TRBV7-3 with TRBJ1-1; no clear D gene. The germline CDR1 and CDR2 sequences are SGHTA and FQGTGA. The CDR3 loop spans 13 amino acids. V was shortened by 3 bases and J by 1 base, with 6 bases between the two germline ends. In nucleotides, the CDR3 is TGTGCCAGCAGCTTCACGGGGAACACTGAAGCTTTCTTT. It codes for CASSFTGNTEAFF. Drawing the rest from reference TRBV7-3 and TRBJ1-1, the complete variable domain is GAGVSQTPSNKVTEKGKYVELRCDPISGHTALYWYRQSLGQGPEFLIYFQGTGAADDSGLPNDRFFAVRPEGSVSTLKIQRTERGDSAVYLCASSFTGNTEAFFGQGTRLTVV.

The J gene is TRBJ2-1, the V gene TRBV10-3; TRBD1 aligns across 7 bases. Per germline, CDR1 ENHRY and CDR2 SYGVKD. V was pared by 10 bases and J by 0 bases, with 6 bases of the junction left unmatched. CDR3 length: 14 residues. The CDR3 sequence is CATSQGSSYNEQFF. The CDR3 DNA sequence: TGTGCCACCTCACAGGGGAGCTCCTACAATGAGCAGTTCTTC.

The rearrangement joins TRBV4-3 to TRBJ2-5, with D perhaps matching TRBD2 (6 bases). The DNA end is more similar to TRBJ2-7, so the J call may be wrong. CDR1 LGHNA and CDR2 YSLEER come from the germline V gene. The CDR3 has 14 amino acids. In nucleotides, the CDR3 is TGCGCCAGCAGCCAAGATACGCGGGGCGACGAGCAGTACTTC. Protein product: CASSQDTRGDEQYF.

This CDR3 reads CASRQFSNQPQHF. The CDR3 DNA follows: TGTGCCAGTAGACAATTTAGCAATCAGCCCCAGCATTTT. The chain links TRBV6-1 to TRBJ1-5; D gene unclear. The CDR3 runs 13 residues. Trimming cost V 9 bases and J 0 bases, with 9 bases left between them. Germline V lookup: CDR1 MNHNS, CDR2 SASEGT.

The rearrangement joins TRBV7-9 to TRBJ1-5, with D possibly being TRBD1 (6 bases). V was pared by 4 bases and J by 0 bases, with 13 bases between. CDR3 length: 16 residues. The germline V gene has CDR1 SEHNR and CDR2 FQNEAQ (reference sequence). This chain's CDR3 is CASSSQRGYSNQPQHF. In DNA, the CDR3 is TGTGCCAGCAGCTCCCAAAGGGGGTATAGCAATCAGCCCCAGCATTTT. Full variable domain (rest looked up from reference TRBV7-9 and TRBJ1-5): DTGVSQNPRHKITKRGQNVTFRCDPISEHNRLYWYRQTLGQGPEFLTYFQNEAQLEKSRLLSDRFSAERPKGSFSTLEIQRTEQGDSAMYLCASSSQRGYSNQPQHFGDGTRLSIL.